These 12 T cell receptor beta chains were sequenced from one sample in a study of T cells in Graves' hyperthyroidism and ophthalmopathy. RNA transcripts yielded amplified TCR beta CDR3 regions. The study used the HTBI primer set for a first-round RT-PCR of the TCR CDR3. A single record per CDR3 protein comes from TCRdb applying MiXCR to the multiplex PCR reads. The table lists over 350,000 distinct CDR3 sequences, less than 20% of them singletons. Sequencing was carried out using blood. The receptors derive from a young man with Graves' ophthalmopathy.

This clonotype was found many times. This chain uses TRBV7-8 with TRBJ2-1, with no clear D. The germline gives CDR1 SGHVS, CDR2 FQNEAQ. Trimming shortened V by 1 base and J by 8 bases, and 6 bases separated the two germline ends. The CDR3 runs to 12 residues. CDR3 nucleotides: TGTGCCAGCAGCTTAGGGTCGTATGAGCAGTTCTTC. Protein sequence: CASSLGSYEQFF.

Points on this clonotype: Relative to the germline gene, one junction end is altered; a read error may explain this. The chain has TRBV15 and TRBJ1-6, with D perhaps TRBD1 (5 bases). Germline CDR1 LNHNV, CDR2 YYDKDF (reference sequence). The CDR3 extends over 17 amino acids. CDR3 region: CSTSRDRQSRDGSPLHF. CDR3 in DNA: TGTTCCACCAGCAGGGACCGACAGTCCAGGGACGGATCACCCCTCCACTTT.

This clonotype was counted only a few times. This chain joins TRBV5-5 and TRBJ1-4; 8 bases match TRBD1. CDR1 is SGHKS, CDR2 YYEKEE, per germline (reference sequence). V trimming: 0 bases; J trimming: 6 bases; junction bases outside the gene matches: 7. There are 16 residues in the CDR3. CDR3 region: CASSLAGGGGHEKLFF. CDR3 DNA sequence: TGTGCCAGCAGCTTGGCAGGGGGCGGTGGGCATGAAAAACTGTTTTTT.

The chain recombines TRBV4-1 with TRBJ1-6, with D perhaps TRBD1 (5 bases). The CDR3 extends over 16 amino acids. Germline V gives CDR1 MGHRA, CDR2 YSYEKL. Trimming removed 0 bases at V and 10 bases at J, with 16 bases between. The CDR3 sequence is CASSQEFTGANSPLHF. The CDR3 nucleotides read TGCGCCAGCAGCCAAGAATTTACAGGCGCTAACTCACCCCTCCACTTT.

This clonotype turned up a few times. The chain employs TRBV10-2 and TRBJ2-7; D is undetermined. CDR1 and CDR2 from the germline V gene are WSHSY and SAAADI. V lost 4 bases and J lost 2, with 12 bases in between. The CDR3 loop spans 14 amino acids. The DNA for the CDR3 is TGCGCCAGCAGTGTGGGATCGACCACCTACGAGCAGTACTTC. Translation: CASSVGSTTYEQYF.

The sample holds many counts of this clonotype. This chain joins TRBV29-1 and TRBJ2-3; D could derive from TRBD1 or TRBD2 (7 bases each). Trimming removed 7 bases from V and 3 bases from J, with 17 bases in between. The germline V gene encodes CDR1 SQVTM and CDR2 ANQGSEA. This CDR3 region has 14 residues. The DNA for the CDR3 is TGCAGCGCCCAGGGGGGGGGCGGAACAGATACGCAGTATTTT. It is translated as CSAQGGGGTDTQYF.

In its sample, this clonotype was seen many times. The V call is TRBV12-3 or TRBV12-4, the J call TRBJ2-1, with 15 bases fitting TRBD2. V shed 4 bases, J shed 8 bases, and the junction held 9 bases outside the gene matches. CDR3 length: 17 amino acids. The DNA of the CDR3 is TGTGCCAGCAGTTCCACCAGGACTAGCGGGGGGGCCTATGAGCAGTTCTTC. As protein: CASSSTRTSGGAYEQFF.

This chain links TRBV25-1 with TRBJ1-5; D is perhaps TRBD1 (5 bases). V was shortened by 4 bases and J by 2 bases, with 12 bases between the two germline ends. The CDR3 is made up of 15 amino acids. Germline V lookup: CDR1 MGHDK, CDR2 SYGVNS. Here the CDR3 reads CASSGTGEGNQPQHF. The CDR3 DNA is TGTGCCAGCAGTGGCACGGGGGAGGGCAATCAGCCCCAGCATTTT. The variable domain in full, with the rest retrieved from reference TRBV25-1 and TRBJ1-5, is EADIYQTPRYLVIGTGKKITLECSQTMGHDKMYWYQQDPGMELHLIHYSYGVNSTEKGDLSSESTVSRIRTEHFPLTLESARPSHTSQYLCASSGTGEGNQPQHFGDGTRLSIL.

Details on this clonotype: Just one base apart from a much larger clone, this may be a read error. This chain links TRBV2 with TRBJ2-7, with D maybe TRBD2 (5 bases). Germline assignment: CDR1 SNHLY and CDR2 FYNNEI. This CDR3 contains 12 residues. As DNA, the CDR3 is TGTGCCAGCAACTGGGGTGACTACGAGCAGCACTTC. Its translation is CASNWGDYEQHF.

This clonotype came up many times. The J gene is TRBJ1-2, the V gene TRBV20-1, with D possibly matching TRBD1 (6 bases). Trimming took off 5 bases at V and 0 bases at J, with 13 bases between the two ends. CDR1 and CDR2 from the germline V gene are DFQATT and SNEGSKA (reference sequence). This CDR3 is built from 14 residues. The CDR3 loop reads CSAGGARANYGYTF. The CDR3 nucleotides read TGCAGTGCTGGGGGGGCGCGTGCTAACTATGGCTACACCTTC.

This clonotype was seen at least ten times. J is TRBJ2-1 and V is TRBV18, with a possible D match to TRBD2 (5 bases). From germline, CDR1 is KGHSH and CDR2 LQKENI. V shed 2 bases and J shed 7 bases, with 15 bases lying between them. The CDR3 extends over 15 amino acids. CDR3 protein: CASSPARRIGNEQFF. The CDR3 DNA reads TGTGCCAGCTCACCAGCCAGGAGGATTGGGAATGAGCAGTTCTTC.

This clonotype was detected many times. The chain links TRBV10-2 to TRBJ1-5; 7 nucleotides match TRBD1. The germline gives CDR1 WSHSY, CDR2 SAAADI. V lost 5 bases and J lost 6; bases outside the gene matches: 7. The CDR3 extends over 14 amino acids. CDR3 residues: CASSTDREPQPQHF. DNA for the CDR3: TGCGCCAGCAGTACTGACAGGGAGCCTCAGCCCCAGCATTTT.